The rows below give T cell receptor beta chains drawn from one sample of a study of T cells in Graves' hyperthyroidism and ophthalmopathy. One entry per CDR3 protein results from TCRdb running MiXCR on the multiplex PCR reads. The sample lists around 390,000 distinct CDR3 sequences, about 15% occurring once. Sequenced input: blood. The receptors come from a woman in her 30s with Graves' ophthalmopathy. The CDR3 runs from the conserved cysteine through the conserved F or W. D genes are given only for firm matches. Clone size is shown for a subset of rows, as once, few, many or a class of expanded clone.

d_call: NA; j_call: TRBJ2-7; cdr3_length: 14; clone_size: many; v_call: TRBV12-3/TRBV12-4; cdr3_aa: CASSPPGGAYEQYF; cdr3_nt: TGTGCCAGCAGCCCCCCTGGGGGGGCTTACGAGCAGTACTTC
d_call: TRBD1; j_call: TRBJ1-4; cdr3_length: 15; clone_size: many; v_call: TRBV3-1; cdr3_aa: CASSQLGQTDEKLFF; cdr3_nt: TGTGCCAGCAGCCAACTGGGACAGACAGATGAAAAACTGTTTTTT
d_call: TRBD2; j_call: TRBJ2-7; cdr3_length: 15; clone_size: many; v_call: TRBV12-3/TRBV12-4; cdr3_aa: CASSVAGGPSYEQYF; cdr3_nt: TGTGCCAGCAGCGTAGCGGGGGGGCCCTCCTACGAGCAGTACTTC
d_call: NA; j_call: TRBJ1-5; cdr3_length: 13; clone_size: many; v_call: TRBV7-8; cdr3_aa: CASSEGGSQPQHF; cdr3_nt: TGTGCCAGCAGCGAAGGGGGGTCTCAGCCCCAGCATTTT
d_call: TRBD1; j_call: TRBJ2-1; cdr3_length: 14; clone_size: many; v_call: TRBV7-9; cdr3_aa: CASSSGGQRNEQFF; cdr3_nt: TGTGCCAGCAGCTCAGGGGGCCAGCGCAATGAGCAGTTCTTC
d_call: NA; j_call: TRBJ1-1; cdr3_length: 16; clone_size: few; v_call: TRBV9; cdr3_aa: CASSAITGTKNTEAFF; cdr3_nt: TGTGCCAGCAGCGCAATTACCGGGACAAAGAACACTGAAGCTTTCTTT
d_call: NA; j_call: TRBJ2-1; cdr3_length: 16; clone_size: many; v_call: TRBV7-9; cdr3_aa: CASSYMIGYLGNEQFF; cdr3_nt: TGTGCCAGCAGTTATATGATAGGGTATTTGGGGAATGAGCAGTTCTTC
d_call: TRBD1; j_call: TRBJ2-1; cdr3_length: 16; clone_size: many; v_call: TRBV7-3; cdr3_aa: CASSRGTGSLDNEQFF; cdr3_nt: TGTGCCAGCAGCAGGGGGACAGGGTCCCTAGACAATGAGCAGTTCTTC
d_call: NA; j_call: TRBJ2-1; cdr3_length: 15; clone_size: many; v_call: TRBV5-4; cdr3_aa: CASSLGHSIYNEQFF; cdr3_nt: TGTGCCAGCAGCTTGGGACATTCGATCTACAATGAGCAGTTCTTC
d_call: NA; j_call: TRBJ1-3; cdr3_length: 15; clone_size: NA; v_call: TRBV5-8; cdr3_aa: CASSLKTGSRNTIYF; cdr3_nt: TGTGCCAGCAGCTTGAAAACAGGGTCGAGAAACACCATATATTTT
d_call: NA; j_call: TRBJ2-6; cdr3_length: 14; clone_size: few; v_call: TRBV3-1; cdr3_aa: CASSHPSGANVLTF; cdr3_nt: TGTGCCAGCAGCCATCCTTCTGGGGCCAACGTCCTGACTTTC
d_call: NA; j_call: TRBJ2-7; cdr3_length: 15; clone_size: NA; v_call: TRBV11-1; cdr3_aa: CASSLSTGIHYEQYF; cdr3_nt: TGTGCCAGCAGCTTAAGTACAGGCATTCACTACGAGCAGTACTTC
d_call: TRBD1; j_call: TRBJ1-4; cdr3_length: 19; clone_size: NA; v_call: TRBV12-5; cdr3_aa: CAIEGYGTGIVPTEEKLFF; cdr3_nt: TGTGCTATAGAGGGTTATGGGACAGGGATCGTCCCGACGGAGGAAAAACTGTTTTTT
d_call: NA; j_call: TRBJ2-1; cdr3_length: 14; clone_size: once; v_call: TRBV28; cdr3_aa: CANSQGSMRNEQFF; cdr3_nt: TGTGCCAATAGCCAGGGGAGTATGAGGAATGAGCAGTTCTTC
d_call: TRBD1; j_call: TRBJ1-1; cdr3_length: 16; clone_size: many; v_call: TRBV27; cdr3_aa: CASSSRRSTGGEGAFF; cdr3_nt: TGTGCCAGCAGTTCCCGGCGTTCGACAGGGGGCGAGGGAGCTTTCTTT
d_call: TRBD1; j_call: TRBJ2-1; cdr3_length: 16; clone_size: few; v_call: TRBV20-1; cdr3_aa: CSARDSGTGGRDEQFF; cdr3_nt: TGCAGTGCTAGAGATTCCGGGACAGGGGGCAGGGATGAGCAGTTCTTC
d_call: NA; j_call: TRBJ2-1; cdr3_length: 16; clone_size: many; v_call: TRBV2; cdr3_aa: CASSPRGAMTYNEQFF; cdr3_nt: TGTGCCAGCAGTCCCCGAGGGGCGATGACCTACAATGAGCAGTTCTTC
d_call: NA; j_call: TRBJ1-6; cdr3_length: 15; clone_size: many; v_call: TRBV6-1; cdr3_aa: CASSDTVLGAYLLHF; cdr3_nt: TGTGCCAGCAGTGATACGGTCCTGGGGGCTTATCTCCTCCACTTT
d_call: TRBD1; j_call: TRBJ2-7; cdr3_length: 12; clone_size: NA; v_call: TRBV29-1; cdr3_aa: CSARDSPGEQYF; cdr3_nt: TGCAGCGCCAGGGACAGCCCCGGCGAGCAGTACTTC
d_call: NA; j_call: TRBJ2-7; cdr3_length: 15; clone_size: many; v_call: TRBV11-3; cdr3_aa: CASSLNPGASYEQYF; cdr3_nt: TGTGCCAGCAGCTTAAACCCAGGGGCGTCCTACGAGCAGTACTTC
d_call: TRBD1; j_call: TRBJ2-2; cdr3_length: 16; clone_size: many; v_call: TRBV28; cdr3_aa: CASSPTGTGFGGELFF; cdr3_nt: TGTGCCAGCAGCCCTACCGGGACAGGATTTGGCGGGGAGCTGTTTTTT
d_call: TRBD1; j_call: TRBJ1-5; cdr3_length: 15; clone_size: many; v_call: TRBV6-1; cdr3_aa: CASSRTGTGGQPQHF; cdr3_nt: TGTGCCAGCAGCCGGACCGGGACAGGGGGCCAGCCCCAGCATTTT
d_call: NA; j_call: TRBJ2-6; cdr3_length: 16; clone_size: NA; v_call: TRBV24-1; cdr3_aa: CATSELGRHGANVLTF; cdr3_nt: TGTGCCACCAGTGAGCTTGGCCGACACGGGGCCAACGTCCTGACTTTC
d_call: NA; j_call: TRBJ1-5; cdr3_length: 12; clone_size: many; v_call: TRBV12-3/TRBV12-4; cdr3_aa: CATAIGVQPQHF; cdr3_nt: TGTGCCACCGCGATTGGTGTTCAGCCCCAGCATTTT
d_call: NA; j_call: TRBJ1-5; cdr3_length: 14; clone_size: many; v_call: TRBV20-1; cdr3_aa: CSAREDLSNQPQHF; cdr3_nt: TGCAGTGCTAGAGAGGACCTTAGCAATCAGCCCCAGCATTTT
d_call: NA; j_call: TRBJ1-6; cdr3_length: 14; clone_size: many; v_call: TRBV7-6; cdr3_aa: CASSLGTGPSPLHF; cdr3_nt: TGTGCCAGCAGCTTAGGCACAGGACCCTCACCCCTCCACTTT
d_call: TRBD2; j_call: TRBJ2-1; cdr3_length: 15; clone_size: NA; v_call: TRBV7-2; cdr3_aa: CASSQDPAGGNEQFF; cdr3_nt: TGTGCCAGCAGCCAAGATCCAGCGGGGGGTAATGAGCAGTTCTTC
d_call: NA; j_call: TRBJ1-5; cdr3_length: 17; clone_size: few; v_call: TRBV4-1; cdr3_aa: CASSQVSEGKINQPQHF; cdr3_nt: TGCGCCAGCAGCCAAGTTTCAGAAGGGAAAATCAATCAGCCCCAGCATTTT
d_call: NA; j_call: TRBJ2-7; cdr3_length: 14; clone_size: few; v_call: TRBV6-2/TRBV6-3; cdr3_aa: CASSYISTGYEQYF; cdr3_nt: TGTGCCAGCAGTTACATATCTACAGGGTACGAGCAGTACTTC
d_call: NA; j_call: TRBJ1-1; cdr3_length: 16; clone_size: many; v_call: TRBV6-1; cdr3_aa: CASTKPGRWVLPEAFF; cdr3_nt: TGTGCCAGCACCAAACCTGGACGGTGGGTCCTGCCTGAAGCTTTCTTT
d_call: TRBD1; j_call: TRBJ2-7; cdr3_length: 14; clone_size: many; v_call: TRBV30; cdr3_aa: CAWTAGTATYEQYF; cdr3_nt: TGTGCCTGGACCGCCGGGACAGCTACCTACGAGCAGTACTTC
d_call: NA; j_call: TRBJ1-5; cdr3_length: 14; clone_size: many; v_call: TRBV2; cdr3_aa: CASRYQGGNQPQHF; cdr3_nt: TGTGCCAGCAGATATCAGGGTGGCAATCAGCCCCAGCATTTT
d_call: NA; j_call: TRBJ2-2; cdr3_length: 14; clone_size: many; v_call: TRBV11-2; cdr3_aa: CASSLVRSPGELFF; cdr3_nt: TGTGCCAGCAGCTTAGTACGCAGTCCCGGGGAGCTGTTTTTT
d_call: NA; j_call: TRBJ2-1; cdr3_length: 12; clone_size: NA; v_call: TRBV5-4; cdr3_aa: CASSLGAGGEFF; cdr3_nt: TGTGCCAGCAGCTTGGGGGCCGGGGGCGAGTTCTTC
d_call: NA; j_call: TRBJ1-2; cdr3_length: 12; clone_size: once; v_call: TRBV20-1; cdr3_aa: CSASQDVESYTF; cdr3_nt: TGCAGTGCTAGCCAAGACGTGGAGAGCTACACCTTC
d_call: NA; j_call: TRBJ1-1; cdr3_length: 15; clone_size: many; v_call: TRBV2; cdr3_aa: CASSGRGRINTEAFF; cdr3_nt: TGTGCCAGCAGTGGTAGAGGCCGAATAAACACTGAAGCTTTCTTT
d_call: NA; j_call: TRBJ1-4; cdr3_length: 14; clone_size: NA; v_call: TRBV6-1; cdr3_aa: CASTTGLTNEKLFF; cdr3_nt: TGTGCCAGCACCACCGGGTTAACTAATGAAAAACTGTTTTTT
d_call: NA; j_call: TRBJ2-3; cdr3_length: 14; clone_size: few; v_call: TRBV20-1; cdr3_aa: CSAQDHESTDTQYF; cdr3_nt: TGCAGTGCTCAGGACCACGAGAGCACAGATACGCAGTATTTT
d_call: NA; j_call: TRBJ1-2; cdr3_length: 14; clone_size: NA; v_call: TRBV5-1; cdr3_aa: CASSFGGTMDGYTF; cdr3_nt: TGCGCCAGCAGCTTCGGTGGAACTATGGATGGCTACACCTTC
d_call: NA; j_call: TRBJ2-7; cdr3_length: 14; clone_size: few; v_call: TRBV20-1; cdr3_aa: CSASTATNHYEQYF; cdr3_nt: TGCAGTGCTAGTACGGCAACAAATCACTACGAGCAGTACTTC
d_call: NA; j_call: TRBJ1-5; cdr3_length: 15; clone_size: many; v_call: TRBV20-1; cdr3_aa: CSARVQKVRNQPQHF; cdr3_nt: TGCAGTGCTAGAGTTCAGAAGGTGCGCAATCAGCCCCAGCATTTT
d_call: NA; j_call: TRBJ2-1; cdr3_length: 14; clone_size: many; v_call: TRBV3-1; cdr3_aa: CASSKSDRTNEQFF; cdr3_nt: TGTGCCAGCAGCAAATCCGACAGGACGAATGAGCAGTTCTTC
d_call: TRBD1; j_call: TRBJ1-2; cdr3_length: 16; clone_size: many; v_call: TRBV2; cdr3_aa: CASSGVSTGGDYGYTF; cdr3_nt: TGTGCCAGCAGTGGGGTCAGCACAGGGGGCGACTATGGCTACACCTTC
d_call: TRBD1; j_call: TRBJ2-7; cdr3_length: 13; clone_size: many; v_call: TRBV20-1; cdr3_aa: CSAREGGRYEQYF; cdr3_nt: TGCAGTGCTAGAGAAGGGGGCCGCTACGAGCAGTACTTC
d_call: NA; j_call: TRBJ1-1; cdr3_length: 14; clone_size: many; v_call: TRBV18; cdr3_aa: CASSVRTQGTEAFF; cdr3_nt: TGTGCCAGCTCAGTTCGTACCCAGGGGACTGAAGCTTTCTTT
d_call: NA; j_call: TRBJ1-5; cdr3_length: 15; clone_size: many; v_call: TRBV3-1; cdr3_aa: CASSQDFFGMQPQHF; cdr3_nt: TGTGCCAGCAGCCAAGATTTTTTCGGGATGCAGCCCCAGCATTTT
d_call: NA; j_call: TRBJ2-2; cdr3_length: 16; clone_size: many; v_call: TRBV19; cdr3_aa: CASSSAGIGWSGELFF; cdr3_nt: TGTGCCAGTAGTTCAGCCGGAATAGGTTGGTCCGGGGAGCTGTTTTTT
d_call: TRBD1; j_call: TRBJ2-5; cdr3_length: 16; clone_size: NA; v_call: TRBV4-1; cdr3_aa: CASSQDPGTGGETQYF; cdr3_nt: TGCGCCAGCAGCCAAGATCCCGGGACAGGGGGAGAGACCCAGTACTTC
d_call: NA; j_call: TRBJ2-1; cdr3_length: 16; clone_size: many; v_call: TRBV2; cdr3_aa: CASSEWNWGSYNEQFF; cdr3_nt: TGTGCCAGCAGTGAATGGAATTGGGGGTCCTACAATGAGCAGTTCTTC
d_call: NA; j_call: TRBJ2-7; cdr3_length: 14; clone_size: NA; v_call: TRBV25-1; cdr3_aa: CASSEGRGSREQYF; cdr3_nt: TGTGCCAGCAGTGAGGGCAGGGGATCTCGGGAGCAGTACTTC
d_call: NA; j_call: TRBJ2-7; cdr3_length: 12; clone_size: many; v_call: TRBV28; cdr3_aa: CASSSRGYEQYF; cdr3_nt: TGTGCCAGCAGCTCCAGGGGATACGAGCAGTACTTC
d_call: TRBD2; j_call: TRBJ2-7; cdr3_length: 13; clone_size: many; v_call: TRBV6-1; cdr3_aa: CASSVLAAYEQYF; cdr3_nt: TGTGCCAGCAGTGTTCTAGCGGCGTACGAGCAGTACTTC
d_call: TRBD2; j_call: TRBJ2-4; cdr3_length: 15; clone_size: NA; v_call: TRBV5-1; cdr3_aa: CASSLWGGAKNIQYF; cdr3_nt: TGCGCCAGCAGCTTGTGGGGGGGGGCCAAAAACATTCAGTACTTC
d_call: NA; j_call: TRBJ2-3; cdr3_length: 16; clone_size: many; v_call: TRBV24-1; cdr3_aa: CATSDTPARPTDTQYF; cdr3_nt: TGTGCCACCAGTGACACCCCAGCTAGGCCCACAGATACGCAGTATTTT